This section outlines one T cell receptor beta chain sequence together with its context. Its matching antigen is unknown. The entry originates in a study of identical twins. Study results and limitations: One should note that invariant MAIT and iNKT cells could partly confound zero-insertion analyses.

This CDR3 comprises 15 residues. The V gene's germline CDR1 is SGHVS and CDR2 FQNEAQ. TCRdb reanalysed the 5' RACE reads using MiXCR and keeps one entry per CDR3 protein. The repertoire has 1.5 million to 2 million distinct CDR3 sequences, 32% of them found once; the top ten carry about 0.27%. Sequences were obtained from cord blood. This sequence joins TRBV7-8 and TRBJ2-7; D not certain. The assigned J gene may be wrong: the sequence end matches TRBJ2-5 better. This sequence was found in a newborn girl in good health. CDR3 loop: CASSLVGRVEETQYF. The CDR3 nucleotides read TGTGCCAGCAGCTTAGTTGGCAGAGTAGAAGAGACCCAGTACTTC.